Listed here are 18 T cell receptor beta chains from one sample, sequenced in a study of T-cell memory formation after mild COVID-19 (TCRdb year 2021). Libraries were built with 5' RACE. The sequencing machine was an Illumina NovaSeq 6000. TCRdb trimmed public reads at Q25 via fastp, called clones via MiXCR and kept in-frame beta chains. Rows are combined by CDR3 protein, so each entry shows the most common genes and DNA. This sample has roughly 300,000 distinct CDR3 sequences in its table, and approximately 13% of those were observed once. Approximately 21% of the sample belongs to the ten largest clones. Sequencing input: PBMCs or a T cell subset sorted from them (not recorded which). These receptors were taken from a man between 18 and 35 years old who had mild COVID-19 (a few samples of this study predate the infection). The sample titles of this study are shuffled in the database, so cell type and time point are left out; the donor was told from shared clones.

The gene calls are TRBV20-1 and TRBJ2-1, with D uncertain. The CDR3 is 15 residues long. Trimming took off 0 bases at V and 1 base at J, with 10 bases between the two ends. Germline CDR1 reads DFQATT; CDR2 reads SNEGSKA (reference sequence). CDR3 loop: CSARETATSYNEQFF. The DNA of the CDR3 is TGCAGTGCTAGAGAAACCGCGACTTCCTACAATGAGCAGTTCTTC.

The CDR3 reads CAISESGLTNEQFF. CDR3 nucleotides: TGTGCCATCAGTGAGTCGGGACTAACGAATGAGCAGTTCTTC. The V and J genes are TRBV10-3 and TRBJ2-1; TRBD2 matches at 7 bases. Germline V gene data show CDR1 as ENHRY and CDR2 as SYGVKD. V lost 0 bases, J lost 7 bases, and 3 bases stayed unmatched. There are 14 residues in the CDR3.

The table lists this clonotype with many counts. J is TRBJ2-3 and V is TRBV7-8; D not resolved. Trimming removed 4 bases at V and 4 bases at J, with 18 bases between. This CDR3 region has 16 residues. The germline CDR1 and CDR2 sequences are SGHVS and FQNEAQ. The CDR3 DNA sequence: TGTGCCAGCAGCTACCCAGATAGGCGGAGCCCAGATACGCAGTATTTT. Translation gives CASSYPDRRSPDTQYF.

This clonotype was detected many times. V usage is TRBV13 and J usage is TRBJ2-1, with D perhaps TRBD2 (7 bases). Germline V CDR1 and CDR2: PRHDT, FYEKMQ (reference sequence). CDR3 length equals 13 residues. V was cut by 10 bases and J by 5 bases, with 15 bases left in between. Here the CDR3 DNA reads TGTGCCAATACCGTGCGGGGGCACAATGAGCAGTTCTTC. This gives the protein CANTVRGHNEQFF. The full variable domain, rest sourced from reference TRBV13 and TRBJ2-1, is AAGVIQSPRHLIKEKRETATLKCYPIPRHDTVYWYQQGPGQDPQFLISFYEKMQSDKGSIPDRFSAQQFSDYHSELNMSSLELGDSALYFCANTVRGHNEQFFGPGTRLTVL.

The chain joins TRBV6-2 or TRBV6-3 to TRBJ2-1; the match to TRBD2 covers 11 bases. The CDR3 is 16 residues long. Germline CDR1 is MNHEY and CDR2 is SVGEGT. J lost 7 bases, V lost 7 bases, and 12 bases had no gene match. The CDR3, as DNA: TGTGCCAGCACTCCGGTGGCTAGCGGGGGGTGGAATGAGCAGTTCTTC. Translated: CASTPVASGGWNEQFF.

This clonotype has a handful of counts. V and J are TRBV5-6 and TRBJ2-7; possible D gene TRBD1, 6 bases. Per the germline V gene, CDR1 is SGHDT and CDR2 is YYEEEE. V lost 1 base, J lost 2 bases, and 13 bases lay in between. The CDR3 is 15 residues long. This CDR3 reads CASSLRWTDAYEQYV. The CDR3 DNA follows: TGTGCCAGCAGCTTGAGATGGACAGACGCCTACGAGCAGTACGTC.

This clonotype showed up just a few times. The chain joins TRBV5-1 to TRBJ1-2, with 7 bases that match TRBD1. The CDR3 loop spans 15 amino acids. Germline V gene lookup returns CDR1 SGHRS and CDR2 YFSETQ. The trim removed 3 bases at V and 8 bases at J, leaving 13 bases unmatched. Here the CDR3 reads CASSSKRETGSGYTF. In nucleotides, the CDR3 is TGCGCCAGCAGCTCGAAAAGGGAGACAGGGAGCGGCTACACCTTC.

The V call is TRBV18, the J call TRBJ2-1, with 9 bases aligning to TRBD2. The V gene end was trimmed by 5 bases and the J gene end by 5 bases; junction bases not matched to a gene: 4. The germline V gene encodes CDR1 KGHSH and CDR2 LQKENI. CDR3 length: 14 amino acids. For the CDR3, the DNA is TGTGCCAGCTCAAAGGTAGCGGGGGACAATGAGCAGTTCTTC. Encoded protein: CASSKVAGDNEQFF.

The gene calls are TRBV20-1 and TRBJ1-1; D is uncertain. With 0 bases removed from V and 4 bases from J, the gap between germline ends came to 6 bases. Germline V CDR1 and CDR2: DFQATT, SNEGSKA (reference sequence). This CDR3 is 12 amino acids long. The CDR3 nucleotides are TGCAGTGCTAGAGAGGGTGCCACTGAAGCTTTCTTT. Protein sequence: CSAREGATEAFF.

The gene calls are TRBV20-1 and TRBJ2-2; D may be TRBD1 (6 bases). Trimming took 1 base from V and 0 from J, leaving 12 bases between them. Germline CDR1 and CDR2: DFQATT and SNEGSKA (reference sequence). The CDR3 sequence is 16 residues long. CDR3 sequence: CSARGGQLANTGELFF. CDR3 nucleotide sequence: TGCAGTGCTAGAGGAGGACAGCTCGCGAACACCGGGGAGCTGTTTTTT.

In this sample, this clonotype turned up a few times. This chain uses TRBV5-4 with TRBJ2-4; no reliable D call. Per the germline V gene, CDR1 is SGHNT and CDR2 is YYREEE (reference sequence). Trimming left V 6 bases short and J 7 bases short, with 8 bases between. The CDR3 is 11 amino acids. The CDR3 is CASNLGNIQYF. The CDR3 DNA sequence: TGTGCCAGCAATCTGGGGAACATTCAGTACTTC.

The chain employs TRBV19 and TRBJ2-4, with 7 bases matching TRBD2. Germline values: CDR1 LNHDA, CDR2 SQIVND (reference sequence). This CDR3 region has 13 residues. V lost 7 bases, J lost 4 bases, and 4 bases stayed unmatched. CDR3 in amino acids: CASNLRGKNIQYF. The CDR3 coding sequence is TGTGCCAGTAATTTGCGGGGGAAAAACATTCAGTACTTC.

This chain uses TRBV19 with TRBJ1-5, with D perhaps matching TRBD1 (6 bases). Looked up from germline, CDR1 is LNHDA and CDR2 is SQIVND (reference sequence). V gave up 5 bases and J gave up 14 bases, with 13 bases separating them. The CDR3 runs to 11 residues. The CDR3 DNA sequence: TGTGCCAGTAGTGCAAGGGGGGGGAAGCATTTT. Residues: CASSARGGKHF.

This chain links TRBV5-6 with TRBJ2-7; D could derive from TRBD1 or TRBD2 (5 bases each). V gave up 6 bases and J gave up 8 bases, with 21 bases separating them. Germline assignment: CDR1 SGHDT and CDR2 YYEEEE. The CDR3 is 14 residues long. This chain's CDR3 is CASTDRGKPIQQYF. DNA for the CDR3: TGTGCCAGCACCGATCGGGGCAAACCCATTCAGCAGTACTTC.

The chain joins TRBV6-2 or TRBV6-3 to TRBJ2-7; TRBD2 matches 7 bases. The germline CDR1 and CDR2 sequences are MNHEY and SVGEGT. V gave up 2 bases and J gave up 3 bases; unmatched junction bases: 7. This CDR3 region has 15 residues. The DNA for the CDR3 is TGTGCCAGCAGTTACCGGGGGGTGCAGGACTACGAGCAGTACTTC. It encodes CASSYRGVQDYEQYF.

This clonotype was detected only a few times. The chain carries TRBV29-1 and TRBJ2-2; TRBD1 agrees at 9 bases. Trimming removed 5 bases from V and 6 bases from J; junction bases left unmatched: 4. The CDR3 is 13 residues long. From germline, CDR1 is SQVTM and CDR2 ANQGSEA. The CDR3 nucleotides are TGCAGCGTTCCAGGGACAGGGCCCGGGGAGCTGTTTTTT. Encoded protein: CSVPGTGPGELFF.

The chain recombines TRBV29-1 with TRBJ1-1; D may be TRBD1 (6 bases). Trimming cost V 7 bases and J 0 bases, with 12 bases left between them. The CDR3 sequence is 13 residues long. Germline V CDR1 and CDR2: SQVTM, ANQGSEA. The CDR3 is CSGLTGMNTEAFF. The CDR3, as DNA: TGCAGCGGCCTGACAGGCATGAACACTGAAGCTTTCTTT. Together with reference TRBV29-1 and TRBJ1-1, the CDR3 gives the full variable domain: SAVISQKPSRDICQRGTSLTIQCQVDSQVTMMFWYRQQPGQSLTLIATANQGSEATYESGFVIDKFPISRPNLTFSTLTVSNMSPEDSSIYLCSGLTGMNTEAFFGQGTRLTVV.

The chain uses TRBV7-6 and TRBJ2-3; D gene uncertain. With 7 bases removed from V and 4 bases from J, the gap between germline ends came to 15 bases. The germline V gene encodes CDR1 SGHVS and CDR2 FNYEAQ. This CDR3 spans 14 amino acids. In DNA, the CDR3 is TGTGCCAGCATGTCTTACCAGAAAGCAGATACGCAGTATTTT. It yields the protein CASMSYQKADTQYF. The full variable domain, completed using reference TRBV7-6 and TRBJ2-3, is GAGVSQSPRYKVTKRGQDVALRCDPISGHVSLYWYRQALGQGPEFLTYFNYEAQQDKSGLPNDRFSAERPEGSISTLTIQRTEQRDSAMYRCASMSYQKADTQYFGPGTRLTVL.